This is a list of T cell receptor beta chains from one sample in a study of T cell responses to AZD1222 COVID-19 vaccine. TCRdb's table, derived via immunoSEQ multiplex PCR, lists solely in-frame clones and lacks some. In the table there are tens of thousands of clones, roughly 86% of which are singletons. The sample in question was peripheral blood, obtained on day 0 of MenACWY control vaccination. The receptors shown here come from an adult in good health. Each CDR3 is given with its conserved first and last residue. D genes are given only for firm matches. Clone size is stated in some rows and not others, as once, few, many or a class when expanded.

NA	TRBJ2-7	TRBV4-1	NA	CASSQEIGRSYEQYF	TGCGCCAGCAGCCAAGAGATCGGACGGTCCTACGAGCAGTACTTC
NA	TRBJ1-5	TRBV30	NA	CAWSPQSGQPQHF	TGTGCCTGGAGTCCCCAGTCGGGCCAGCCCCAGCATTTT
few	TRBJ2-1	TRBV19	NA	CASSVRGGPYNEQFF	TGTGCCAGTAGCGTAAGAGGGGGGCCCTACAATGAGCAGTTCTTC
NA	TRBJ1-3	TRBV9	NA	CASSVGSAVSSGNTIYF	TGTGCCAGCAGCGTAGGCAGTGCGGTAAGCTCTGGAAACACCATATATTTT
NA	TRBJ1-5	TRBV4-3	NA	CASSQGLGNQPQHF	TGCGCCAGCAGCCAAGGATTGGGGAATCAGCCCCAGCATTTT
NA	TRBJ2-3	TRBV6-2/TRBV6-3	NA	CASSYLGLIRDTQYF	TGTGCCAGCAGTTACTTAGGCCTAATTCGAGATACGCAGTATTTT
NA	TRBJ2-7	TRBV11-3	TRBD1	CASSLEGQGAYEQYF	TGTGCCAGCAGCTTAGAGGGACAGGGGGCTTACGAGCAGTACTTC
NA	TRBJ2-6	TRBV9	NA	CASSVAGAPGANVLTF	TGTGCCAGCAGCGTAGCGGGGGCTCCTGGGGCCAACGTCCTGACTTTC
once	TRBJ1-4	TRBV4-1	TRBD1	CASSQGGQGSEKLFF	TGCGCCAGCAGCCAAGGTGGACAGGGGAGTGAAAAACTGTTTTTT
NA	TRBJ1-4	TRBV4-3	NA	CASSPTSLGANEKLFF	TGCGCCAGCAGCCCAACCTCTCTCGGGGCCAATGAAAAACTGTTTTTT
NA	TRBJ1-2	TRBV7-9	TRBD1	CASSLDRGPGGYTF	TGTGCCAGCAGCTTGGACAGGGGGCCAGGGGGCTACACCTTC
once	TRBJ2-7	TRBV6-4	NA	CASSDSPETSYEQYF	TGTGCCAGCAGTGACTCTCCAGAGACTTCCTACGAGCAGTACTTC
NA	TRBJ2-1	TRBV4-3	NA	CASSQGLAEAYNEQFF	TGCGCCAGCAGCCAAGGTCTAGCTGAAGCCTACAATGAGCAGTTCTTC
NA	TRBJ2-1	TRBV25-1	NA	CASSEGRSSYNEQFF	TGTGCCAGCAGTGAGGGACGGAGCTCCTACAATGAGCAGTTCTTC
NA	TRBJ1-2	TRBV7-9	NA	CASSRRRDTHYGYTF	TGTGCCAGCAGCCGGAGGAGGGACACACACTATGGCTACACCTTC
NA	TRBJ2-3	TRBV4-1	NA	CASSQVRTDTQYF	TGCGCCAGCAGCCAAGTAAGGACAGATACGCAGTATTTT
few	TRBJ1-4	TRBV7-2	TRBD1	CASSSTNRQGTNEKLFF	TGTGCCAGCAGCTCCACTAACCGACAGGGGACTAATGAAAAACTGTTTTTT